Given below is one TCR beta chain in context. This receptor's antigen is unknown. No much larger clonotype is one base removed from it; base qualities were not supplied. Library preparation used the immunoSEQ multiplex PCR assay. The paper's data handling went like this. To diagnose cytomegalovirus status from the catalog of TCR beta chain sequences, a statistical classification framework was built. TCRdb took over this immuneACCESS table, retaining in-frame rearrangements with V and J assigned. Such tables are incomplete; in checked studies, under half of the missing clones stem from an unresolved V gene, and the remainder is unexplained. V and J calls and clone size follow that table, whereas D and trimming were derived from the DNA. The sample contains under 150,000 clones, approximately 86% of them found a single time. The ten largest clones capture around 10% of the sample. The data are from a study of cytomegalovirus exposure and HLA in healthy donors (dated by TCRdb to about 2017). In terms of the full investigation: According to a later analysis, one platform produced both the 120 validation repertoires and the 730 or so repertoires of the first cohort. To predict cytomegalovirus infection status, the study brought together high-throughput TCR immunosequencing, statistical association of individual TCRs with disease status, and machine learning. A separate validation cohort of 100 to 150 different subjects was used in addition to the 666-subject first cohort. The study aimed to test whether signatures of past pathogen exposure could be identified by cataloging public T cell receptors.

Overall study outcomes, separate from this receptor: A few of the identified cytomegalovirus-associated TCR beta chains were confirmed in vitro to be specific for cytomegalovirus antigens. Cytomegalovirus status was reported to be diagnosed by the classifier with high specificity and sensitivity in both the original and validation cohorts. In the study, 150 to 200 TCR beta chains were listed as associated with cytomegalovirus. The validation cohort had no HLA typing available for a later analysis, so co-occurrence within that cohort was assessed over all 120 or so repertoires. Across donors, most TCR sequences were observed very rarely, whereas some public TCRs were present in many individuals. According to the authors, the approach could potentially be generalized to other disease states and immunological phenotypes. A later analysis found that TCRs clustered in the first cohort also tended to co-occur in the 95 to 150 validation repertoires, with 94% of cluster scores above 0.

Separate from the approximately 690-subject first cohort, the validation cohort of 90 to 150 subjects was the group to which the donors belonged. This receptor was identified in a man younger than 30 in good health and CMV-seropositive. Material for sequencing was PBMCs.

The DNA reads as follows: TGCGCCAGCAGTGCGAGGGCGGGGGAAGACACTGAAGCTTTCTTT. Protein translation: CASSARAGEDTEAFF. The rearrangement joined TRBV10-1 to TRBJ1-1; matching of 5 bases hints at TRBD1 as the D gene. V lost 4 bases and J lost 3 bases; the stretch between them is 15 bases long. From the cysteine up to the phenylalanine, the CDR3 has a length of 15 residues. Left in the record is the CDR3 DNA by itself, 45 bases read in frame from the first base. CDR1 and CDR2 were assigned from the germline V gene (reference sequence) as WNHNN and SYGVQD.